Listed below are T cell receptor beta chains from one sample, sequenced in a study of T cells in narcolepsy. Sequencing was performed with immunoSEQ multiplex PCR; in TCRdb, only in-frame clones are kept and a portion is missing. The repertoire holds 25,000 to 35,000 clones, with about four fifths as singletons. Sequenced input: CD45RA- memory CD4+ T cells from PBMCs. These receptors all come from a human donor with narcolepsy. The CDR3 runs from the conserved cysteine through the conserved F or W. The order of the fields is V gene, J gene, CDR3 protein.

V: TRBV18
J: TRBJ1-1
CDR3: CASSPWDRGNTEAFF

V: TRBV2
J: TRBJ2-5
CDR3: CASLRGTQYF

V: TRBV7-2
J: TRBJ2-1
CDR3: CASSLGPKGYNEQFF

V: TRBV2
J: TRBJ2-3
CDR3: CASSPTSGSDTQYF

V: TRBV18
J: TRBJ2-1
CDR3: CASSPGPPRHEQFF

V: TRBV7-8
J: TRBJ2-7
CDR3: CASSRTSEQYF

V: TRBV19
J: TRBJ1-5
CDR3: CASRQGNQPQHF

V: TRBV4-3
J: TRBJ2-5
CDR3: CASSPALRETQYF

V: TRBV7-3
J: TRBJ2-4
CDR3: CASSPGSSGARIQYF

V: TRBV9
J: TRBJ2-2
CDR3: CASTRTGELFF

V: TRBV10-2
J: TRBJ1-2
CDR3: CASKPGTDNYGYTF

V: TRBV21-1
J: TRBJ1-2
CDR3: CASSKATGQSYGYTF

V: TRBV18
J: .
CDR3: CASSIQGGPYEQYF

V: TRBV4-2
J: TRBJ1-2
CDR3: CASSQDRGANYGYTF

V: TRBV5-1
J: TRBJ2-3
CDR3: CASSLRLAGSTDTQYF

V: TRBV10-2
J: TRBJ1-5
CDR3: CASSPNSNQPQHF

V: TRBV5-6
J: TRBJ2-7
CDR3: CASSGDLAGNYEQYF

V: TRBV10-3
J: TRBJ1-4
CDR3: CAISESDSPLFF

V: TRBV6-1
J: TRBJ2-3
CDR3: CASRLQLFTDTQYF

V: TRBV4-3
J: TRBJ1-1
CDR3: CASSHGQGEAEAFF

V: TRBV29-1
J: TRBJ2-1
CDR3: CSVQLPGTGPYNEQFF

V: TRBV5-5
J: TRBJ2-7
CDR3: CASSLVSTYEQYF

V: TRBV30
J: TRBJ2-7
CDR3: CAWKQGTYEQYF

V: TRBV7-6
J: TRBJ1-3
CDR3: CASSLAPGATGNTIYF

V: TRBV7-3
J: TRBJ2-2
CDR3: CASRQTNTGELFF

V: TRBV6-5
J: .
CDR3: CASTHDTRGEQYF